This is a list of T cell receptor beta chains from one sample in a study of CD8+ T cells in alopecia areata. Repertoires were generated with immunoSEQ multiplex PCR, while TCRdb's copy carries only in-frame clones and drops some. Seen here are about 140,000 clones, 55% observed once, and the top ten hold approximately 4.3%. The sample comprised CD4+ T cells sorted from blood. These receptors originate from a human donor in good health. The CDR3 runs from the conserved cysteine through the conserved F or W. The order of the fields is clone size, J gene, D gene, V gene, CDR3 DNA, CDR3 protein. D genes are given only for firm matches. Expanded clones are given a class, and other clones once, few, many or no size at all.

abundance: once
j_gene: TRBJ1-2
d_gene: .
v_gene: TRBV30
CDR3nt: TGTGCCTGGAGTGAAAAAAACTCGGGTTCCCACTATGGCTACACCTTC
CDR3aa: CAWSEKNSGSHYGYTF

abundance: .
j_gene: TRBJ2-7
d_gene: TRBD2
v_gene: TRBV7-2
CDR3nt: TGTGCCAGCAGCCCTGGGGGTAGCGGGGCCTACGAGCAGTACTTC
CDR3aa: CASSPGGSGAYEQYF

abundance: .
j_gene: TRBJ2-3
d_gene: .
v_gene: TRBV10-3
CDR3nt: TGTGCCATCAGGGGTTTAGACGCAGATACGCAGTATTTT
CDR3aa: CAIRGLDADTQYF

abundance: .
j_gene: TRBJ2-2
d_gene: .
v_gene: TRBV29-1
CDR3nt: TGCAGCGTTGAAAGAGAGTCCGGGGAGCTGTTTTTT
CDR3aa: CSVERESGELFF

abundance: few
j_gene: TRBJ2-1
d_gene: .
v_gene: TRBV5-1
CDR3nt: TGCGCCAGCAGCCGGACCGAGGGCGATGAGCAGTTCTTC
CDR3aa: CASSRTEGDEQFF

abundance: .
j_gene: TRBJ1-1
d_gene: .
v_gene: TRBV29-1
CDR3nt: TGCAGCGTTGGGGCCGGACCGGGCATGAACACTGAAGCTTTCTTT
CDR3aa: CSVGAGPGMNTEAFF

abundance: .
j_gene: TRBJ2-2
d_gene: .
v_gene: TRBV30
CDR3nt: TGTGCCTGGAGTGTACCGGGGACCGGGGAGCTGTTTTTT
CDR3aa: CAWSVPGTGELFF

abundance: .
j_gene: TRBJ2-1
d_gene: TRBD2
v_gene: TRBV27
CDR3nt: TGTGCCAGCAGTTTATTCCCACTAGCGGGCCGATCCTACAATGAGCAGTTCTTC
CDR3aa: CASSLFPLAGRSYNEQFF

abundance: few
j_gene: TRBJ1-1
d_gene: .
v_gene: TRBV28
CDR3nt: TGTGCCAGCAGTTTGGTACAGAACACTGAAGCTTTCTTT
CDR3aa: CASSLVQNTEAFF

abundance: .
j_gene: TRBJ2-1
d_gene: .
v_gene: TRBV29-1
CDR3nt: TGCAGCGTTGGAGAAGGGATTGAGCAGTTCTTC
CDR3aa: CSVGEGIEQFF

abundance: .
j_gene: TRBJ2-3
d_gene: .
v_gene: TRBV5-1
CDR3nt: TGCGCCAGCAGCAGGGGGAGGGCCCTCACAGATACGCAGTATTTT
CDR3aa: CASSRGRALTDTQYF

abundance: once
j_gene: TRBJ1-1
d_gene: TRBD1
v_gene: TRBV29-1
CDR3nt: TGCAGCGTTGACAGGGGGAGGAACACTGAAGCTTTCTTT
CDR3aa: CSVDRGRNTEAFF

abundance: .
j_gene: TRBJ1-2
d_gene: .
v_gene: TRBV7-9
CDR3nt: TGTGCCAGCAGCTTTGGGACAACCTATGGCTACACCTTC
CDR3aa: CASSFGTTYGYTF

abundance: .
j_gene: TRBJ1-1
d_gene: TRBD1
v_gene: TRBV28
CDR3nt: TGTGCCAGCAGAACAGGGGGCTGGTACACTGAAGCTTTCTTT
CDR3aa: CASRTGGWYTEAFF

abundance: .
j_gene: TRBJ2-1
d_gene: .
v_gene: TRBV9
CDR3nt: TGTGCCAGCAGCGTAGCCGGGAACAATGAGCAGTTCTTC
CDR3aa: CASSVAGNNEQFF

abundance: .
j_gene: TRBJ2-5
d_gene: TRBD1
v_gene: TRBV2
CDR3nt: TGTGCCAGCAGACCTGACAGGGTCGGGACAGAGACCCAGTACTTC
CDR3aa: CASRPDRVGTETQYF

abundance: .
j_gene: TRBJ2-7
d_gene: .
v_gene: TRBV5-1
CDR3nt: TGCGCCAGCAGCTTGTGGGGGCCGCCCATGAAAGCTACGGACGAGCAGTACTTC
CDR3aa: CASSLWGPPMKATDEQYF

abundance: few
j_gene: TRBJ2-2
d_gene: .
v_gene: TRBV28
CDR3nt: TGTGCCCACGGGACTGCGAACACCGGGGAGCTGTTTTTT
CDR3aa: CAHGTANTGELFF

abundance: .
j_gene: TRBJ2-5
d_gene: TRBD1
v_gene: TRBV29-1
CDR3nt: TGCAGCGTTGTTCAGGGGGCCCTTCAAGAGACCCAGTACTTC
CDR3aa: CSVVQGALQETQYF

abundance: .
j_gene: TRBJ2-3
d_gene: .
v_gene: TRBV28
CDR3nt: TGTGCCAGCGGTAGCGGTCGGCGGCCAACAGATACGCAGTATTTT
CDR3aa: CASGSGRRPTDTQYF

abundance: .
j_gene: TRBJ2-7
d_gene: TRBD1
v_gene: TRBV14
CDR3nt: TGTGCCAGCAGCCAATCGGGACAGTGGGACGAGCAGTACTTC
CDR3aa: CASSQSGQWDEQYF

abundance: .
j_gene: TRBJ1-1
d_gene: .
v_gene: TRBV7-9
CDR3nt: TGTGCCAGCCTAGGAGGTTGGAACACTGAAGCTTTCTTT
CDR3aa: CASLGGWNTEAFF

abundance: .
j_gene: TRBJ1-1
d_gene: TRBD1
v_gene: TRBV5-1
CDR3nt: TGCGCCAGCAGCTTGGCTCGTGGGGGGACAGCCGAAGCTTTCTTT
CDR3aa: CASSLARGGTAEAFF

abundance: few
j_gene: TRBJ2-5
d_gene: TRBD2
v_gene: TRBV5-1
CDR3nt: TGCGCCAGCAGCCGAGGGACTAGCGGGAGGGAGACCCAGTACTTC
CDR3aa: CASSRGTSGRETQYF

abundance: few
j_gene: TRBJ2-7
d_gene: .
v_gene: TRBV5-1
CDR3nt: TGCGCCAGCAGCGTAGGTTACTCCTACGAGCAGTACTTC
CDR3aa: CASSVGYSYEQYF

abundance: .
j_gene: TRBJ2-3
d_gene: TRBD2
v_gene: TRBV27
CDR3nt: TGTGCCAGCAGCTGGGGGAGCGGGAGAACAGATACGCAGTATTTT
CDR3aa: CASSWGSGRTDTQYF

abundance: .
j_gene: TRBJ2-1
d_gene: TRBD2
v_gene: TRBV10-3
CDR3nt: TGTGCCACTCGAGGGACTAGCGGGAATGAGCAGTTCTTC
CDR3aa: CATRGTSGNEQFF

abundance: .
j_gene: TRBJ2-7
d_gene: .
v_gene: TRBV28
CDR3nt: TGTGCCAGCAGCTACGGATGGAACGAGCAGTACTTC
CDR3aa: CASSYGWNEQYF

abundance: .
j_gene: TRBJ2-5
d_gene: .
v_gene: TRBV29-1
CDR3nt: TGCAGCGTTGATTGGTCGGCAGAGACCCAGTACTTC
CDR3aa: CSVDWSAETQYF

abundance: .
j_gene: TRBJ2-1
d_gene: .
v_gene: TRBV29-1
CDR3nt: TGCAGCGTAAATCTACTAGGGAATGAGCAGTTCTTC
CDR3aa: CSVNLLGNEQFF

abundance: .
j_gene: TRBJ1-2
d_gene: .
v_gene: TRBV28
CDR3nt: TGTGCCAGCAGCACCTACGACAGCTATGGCTACACCTTC
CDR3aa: CASSTYDSYGYTF

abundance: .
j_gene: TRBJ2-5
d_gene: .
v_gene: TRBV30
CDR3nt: TGTGCCTGGAGTCCCCATCTCGGCCAGACCCAGTACTTC
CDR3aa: CAWSPHLGQTQYF

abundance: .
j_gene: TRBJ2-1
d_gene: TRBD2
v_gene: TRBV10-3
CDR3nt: TGTGCCATCAGTGGCTCTAGCGGGACTGATGAGCAGTTCTTC
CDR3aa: CAISGSSGTDEQFF

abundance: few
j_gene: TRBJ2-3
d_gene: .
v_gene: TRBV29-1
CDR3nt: TGCAGCGTTGGTGACAACACAGATACGCAGTATTTT
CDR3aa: CSVGDNTDTQYF

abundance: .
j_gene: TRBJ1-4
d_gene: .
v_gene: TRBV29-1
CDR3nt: TGCAGCGCCCATGCCAACGGTAATGAAAAACTGTTTTTT
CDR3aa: CSAHANGNEKLFF

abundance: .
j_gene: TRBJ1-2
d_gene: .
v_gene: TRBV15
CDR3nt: TGTGCCACCAGCAGAGCGCCCGGCTATGGCTACACCTTC
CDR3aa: CATSRAPGYGYTF

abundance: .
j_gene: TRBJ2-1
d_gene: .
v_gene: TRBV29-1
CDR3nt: TGCAGCGTTGGCGTTAGTGTTAATGAGCAGTTCTTC
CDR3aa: CSVGVSVNEQFF

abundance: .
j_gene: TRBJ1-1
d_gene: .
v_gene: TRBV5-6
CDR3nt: TGTGCCAGCAGCCTTATTTGGGGCAGCAAGAACACTGAAGCTTTCTTT
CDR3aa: CASSLIWGSKNTEAFF

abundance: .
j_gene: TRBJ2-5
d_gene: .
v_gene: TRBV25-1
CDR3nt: TGTGCCAGCAGTGAGACCACAGGGCTGGAGACCCAGTACTTC
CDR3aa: CASSETTGLETQYF

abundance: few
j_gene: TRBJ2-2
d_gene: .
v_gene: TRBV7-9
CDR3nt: TGTGCCAGCAGCTCGAACACCGGGGAGCTGTTTTTT
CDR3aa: CASSSNTGELFF

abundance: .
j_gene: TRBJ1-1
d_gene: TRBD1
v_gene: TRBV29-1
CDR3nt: TGCAGCGTTGAAGATCGACAGGGGAACACTGAAGCTTTCTTT
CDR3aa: CSVEDRQGNTEAFF

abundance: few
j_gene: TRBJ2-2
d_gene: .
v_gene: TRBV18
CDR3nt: TGTGCCAGCTCACCATCTTTGGGACGCACCGGGGAGCTGTTTTTT
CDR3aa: CASSPSLGRTGELFF

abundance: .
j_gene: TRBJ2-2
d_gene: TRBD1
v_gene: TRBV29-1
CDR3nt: TGCAGCGTCCAAACGACAGGGGCCGGGGAGCTGTTTTTT
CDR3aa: CSVQTTGAGELFF

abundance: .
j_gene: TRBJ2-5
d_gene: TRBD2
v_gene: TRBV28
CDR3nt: TGTGCCAGCAGTGCCGGGGGGGAGACCCAGTACTTC
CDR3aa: CASSAGGETQYF

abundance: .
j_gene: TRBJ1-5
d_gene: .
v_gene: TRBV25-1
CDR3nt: TGTGCCAGCAGTGATTCCAGGGCAGGGAGATGGCCCCAGCATTTT
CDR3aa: CASSDSRAGRWPQHF

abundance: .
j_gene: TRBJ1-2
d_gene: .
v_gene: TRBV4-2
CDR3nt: TGTGCCAGCAGCCAAGTCGACAGTGGATTTGGCTACACCTTC
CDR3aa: CASSQVDSGFGYTF

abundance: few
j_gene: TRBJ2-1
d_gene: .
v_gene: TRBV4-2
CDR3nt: TGTGCCAGCAGCCAAGGACTAGCAGGGACAAATGAGCAGTTCTTC
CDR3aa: CASSQGLAGTNEQFF

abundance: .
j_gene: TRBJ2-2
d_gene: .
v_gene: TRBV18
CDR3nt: TGTGCCAGCTCACCACTCGACCAGAACACCGGGGAGCTGTTTTTT
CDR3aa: CASSPLDQNTGELFF

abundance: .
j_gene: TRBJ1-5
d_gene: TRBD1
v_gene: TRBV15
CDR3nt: TGTGCCACCAGCAGAGTGGGACAGGGCCATTGGCAGCCCCAGCATTTT
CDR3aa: CATSRVGQGHWQPQHF

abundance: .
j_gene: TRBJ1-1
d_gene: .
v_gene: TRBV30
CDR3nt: TGTGCCTGGACAAGGTCGAGGACTGAAGCTTTCTTT
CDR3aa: CAWTRSRTEAFF

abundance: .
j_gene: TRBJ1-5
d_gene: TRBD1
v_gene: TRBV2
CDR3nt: TGTGCCAGCACTCGGGACAGGGGGAGGGATCAGCCCCAGCATTTT
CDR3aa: CASTRDRGRDQPQHF

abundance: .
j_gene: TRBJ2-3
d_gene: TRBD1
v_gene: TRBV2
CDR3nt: TGTGCCAGCAGCCGGACAGGGGGCACAGATACGCAGTATTTT
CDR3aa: CASSRTGGTDTQYF

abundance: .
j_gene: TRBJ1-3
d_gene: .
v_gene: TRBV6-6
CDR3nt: TGTGCCAGCGCGGACTCTGGAAACACCATATATTTT
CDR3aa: CASADSGNTIYF

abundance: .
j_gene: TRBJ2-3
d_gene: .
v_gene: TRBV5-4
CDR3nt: TGTGCCAGCAGCTTGGGGGGTAGGGAGCGGGATACGCAGTATTTT
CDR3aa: CASSLGGRERDTQYF